The 18 T cell receptor beta chains below were found in one sample sequenced in a study of Ad26.COV2.S vaccination and SARS-CoV-2 variants listed by TCRdb under 2021. The sample's treatment or condition, from its label and the paper: 19 received Ad26.COV2.S at low or high dose, single or two shots; about 5 received placebo; per-sample allocation not given. For vaccine and placebo recipients, repertoires were sequenced using samples collected on day 63 after the first injection. The library was generated by the immunoSEQ multiplex PCR assay. The source is immuneACCESS, and TCRdb retained only in-frame sequences with V and J called. Part of the clones is not carried over; for the studies checked, unresolved V genes explain less than half of this, and the remainder is unexplained. The sample table records about 410,000 clones; about 88% of these occur just once. The ten largest clones represent 3% to 4.5% of the sample.

The source material was peripheral blood, sampled in a trial of Ad26.COV2.S vaccine versus placebo. These receptors all stem from a person between 18 and 65 years old who received the Ad26.COV2.S COVID-19 vaccine or a placebo.

This chain joins TRBV5-6 and TRBJ1-2; tentative D call: TRBD1 (5 bases). CDR3 length: 14 residues. Per the germline V gene, CDR1 is SGHDT and CDR2 is YYEEEE. Trimming stripped 4 bases from V and 6 bases from J, with 16 bases between. The CDR3: CASSAGSGGHGYTF. In DNA, the CDR3 is TGTGCCAGCAGCGCAGGAAGCGGGGGACATGGCTACACCTTC.

This clone was detected once. The germline gene is not matched at one end of the junction; a read error may be the cause. V gene TRBV20-1 combines with J gene TRBJ1-2; D unclear. CDR1 and CDR2 (germline): DFQATT, SNEGSKA (reference sequence). The CDR3 runs to 11 residues. The CDR3 sequence is CSAREYGEICF. The DNA for the CDR3 is TGCAGTGCTAGAGAGTATGGGGAGATCTGCTTC.

The gene calls are TRBV15 and TRBJ2-2; 9 bases match TRBD2. The CDR3 runs 16 residues. Trimming at V came to 0 bases and at J to 4 bases, leaving 3 bases not matched to a gene. Germline loops: CDR1 LNHNV, CDR2 YYDKDF (reference sequence). The CDR3 bases are TGTGCCACCAGCAGAGATCTGCGGGGGGGCACCGGGGAGCTGTTTTTT. Protein sequence: CATSRDLRGGTGELFF.

The V and J genes are TRBV6-5 and TRBJ1-6; D unclear. The CDR3 sequence is 14 residues long. V dropped 2 bases and J dropped 10 bases, with 12 bases sitting between them. The germline CDR1 and CDR2 sequences are MNHEY and SVGAGI. The DNA for the CDR3 is TGTGCCAGCAGTTACCGGACGAAGGACTCACCCCTCCACTTT. This encodes CASSYRTKDSPLHF.

This chain connects TRBV28 to TRBJ1-2; 9 bases match TRBD1. Per germline, CDR1 MDHEN and CDR2 SYDVKM. Losses at the gene ends were 7 bases for V and 6 bases for J; bases not matched to a gene: 15. The CDR3 covers 16 residues. The CDR3 is CASKPSPGQGKNGYTF. CDR3 nucleotides: TGTGCCAGCAAGCCCAGCCCCGGACAGGGGAAAAATGGCTACACCTTC.

The rearrangement links TRBV7-9 to TRBJ1-1, with TRBD1 as a possible D gene (6 bases). The V end lost 3 bases, the J end lost 0 bases, and 8 bases lay between the germline ends. The CDR3 sequence is 14 residues long. The germline V gene encodes CDR1 SEHNR and CDR2 FQNEAQ (reference sequence). CDR3 sequence: CASSFGTLNTEAFF. CDR3 in DNA: TGTGCCAGCAGCTTCGGGACACTGAACACTGAAGCTTTCTTT.

This clone was observed once. The V gene is TRBV11-2, the J gene TRBJ2-1; a possible D gene is TRBD2 (6 bases). The length of the CDR3 is 15 residues. CDR1 and CDR2 from the germline V gene are SGHAT and FQNNGV. V shed 4 bases and J shed 7 bases, with 17 bases lying between them. CDR3 in amino acids: CASSSDGTPENEQFF. Here the CDR3 DNA reads TGTGCCAGCAGCTCGGACGGGACTCCCGAAAATGAGCAGTTCTTC.

The gene calls are TRBV27 and TRBJ2-7; D gene uncertain. The CDR3 extends over 14 amino acids. From germline, CDR1 is MNHEY and CDR2 SMNVEV (reference sequence). Trimming shortened V by 7 bases and J by 5 bases, and 18 bases separated the two germline ends. The chain's CDR3 is CASTPVWGNDEQYF. The CDR3 region has the DNA TGTGCCAGCACCCCCGTCTGGGGAAACGACGAGCAGTACTTC.

This chain links TRBV6-1 with TRBJ1-1; 7 bases agree with TRBD1. The V gene's germline CDR1 is MNHNS and CDR2 SASEGT. The V segment lost 11 bases and the J segment 4 bases; nucleotides outside the gene matches: 16. This CDR3 spans 15 amino acids. CDR3 residues: CASHRLTGRSTEAFF. CDR3 sequence (DNA): TGTGCCTCCCACCGGCTGACAGGGAGGAGCACTGAAGCTTTCTTT.

The chain links TRBV4-1 to TRBJ1-3; D call uncertain. The V gene's germline CDR1 is MGHRA and CDR2 YSYEKL. Trimming removed 4 bases at V and 3 bases at J, with 10 bases between. The CDR3 length is 14 residues. The chain's CDR3 is CASSPLIHGNTIYF. In DNA, the CDR3 is TGCGCCAGCAGCCCCCTGATTCATGGAAACACCATATATTTT.

The count of this clone is one. The DNA for the CDR3 is TGTGCCAGCAGCGGGTTATTAGGGGGCAGCACCGGGGAGCTGTTTTTT. This sequence encodes CASSGLLGGSTGELFF. This chain links TRBV5-6 with TRBJ2-2, with 7 bases fitting TRBD1. The germline CDR1 and CDR2 sequences are SGHDT and YYEEEE. The V gene end was trimmed by 4 bases and the J gene end by 4 bases; junction bases not matched to a gene: 10. This CDR3 contains 16 residues.

V usage is TRBV2 and J usage is TRBJ1-3; 8 nucleotides line up with TRBD1. The CDR3 is 15 residues long. The junction had 6 bases not matched to a gene; V was cut back by 6 bases and J by 2 bases. CDR1 SNHLY and CDR2 FYNNEI come from the germline V gene. CDR3 protein: CASRGQGVTGNTIYF. CDR3 coding DNA: TGTGCCAGCAGAGGACAGGGAGTCACTGGAAACACCATATATTTT.

The chain carries TRBV18 and TRBJ1-6; D may be TRBD1 (5 bases). CDR1 and CDR2 (germline): KGHSH, LQKENI. The CDR3 extends over 14 amino acids. The V gene lost 2 bases and the J gene lost 10 bases, with 12 bases spanning the gap. CDR3 protein: CASSPSGLASPLHF. The CDR3 nucleotides are TGTGCCAGCTCACCATCGGGGCTCGCGTCACCCCTCCACTTT.

The chain joins TRBV14 to TRBJ2-7; D remains unclear. V gave up 4 bases and J gave up 3 bases, with 7 bases separating them. The CDR3 runs 12 residues. Germline CDR1 is SGHDN and CDR2 is FVKESK. In DNA form, the CDR3 reads TGTGCCAGCAGCCCCTCGGACTACGAGCAGTACTTC. Translating it yields CASSPSDYEQYF.

As DNA, the CDR3 is TGTGCCAGTAGTATCTCTAGCGGGGGGGCAGATACGCAGTATTTT. This gives the protein CASSISSGGADTQYF. This chain uses TRBV19 with TRBJ2-3, with 12 bases that match TRBD2. The CDR3 runs to 15 residues. After removal of 3 bases from V and 4 bases from J, the junction contained 2 bases not matched to a gene. Per germline, CDR1 LNHDA and CDR2 SQIVND (reference sequence).

This chain joins TRBV9 and TRBJ2-5; 11 bases agree with TRBD2. The germline gives CDR1 SGDLS, CDR2 YYNGEE. This CDR3 contains 15 residues. Trimming removed 3 bases from V and 1 base from J; junction bases left unmatched: 2. The CDR3 loop reads CASSGGLAAQETQYF. The CDR3 DNA reads TGTGCCAGCAGCGGGGGACTAGCGGCCCAAGAGACCCAGTACTTC.

The chain links TRBV5-4 to TRBJ2-3; no definite D call. Trimming removed 4 bases from V and 5 bases from J, with 11 bases in between. Germline lookup yields CDR1 SGHNT and CDR2 YYREEE (reference sequence). The CDR3 covers 13 residues. The CDR3 spells CASSTSPGDTQYF. DNA for the CDR3: TGTGCCAGCAGCACCTCCCCTGGAGATACGCAGTATTTT.

The gene calls are TRBV7-6 and TRBJ2-7; 11 bases align to TRBD1. Germline V gene data show CDR1 as SGHVS and CDR2 as FNYEAQ. The junction had 12 bases not matched to a gene; V was cut back by 5 bases and J by 6 bases. The CDR3 is 16 amino acids. The CDR3 loop reads CASSPRTGGVLVEQYF. The CDR3, as DNA: TGTGCCAGCAGCCCGAGGACAGGGGGCGTATTAGTCGAGCAGTACTTC.